Given below is one TCR beta chain in context. Its antigen is as yet unknown. V lost 5 bases to trimming and J lost 7 bases; unmatched junction nucleotides: 14. Per the germline V gene, CDR1 is LNHNV and CDR2 is YYDKDF (reference sequence). The CDR3 runs to 17 residues. It was with 60 Vbeta and 13 Jbeta primers that the PCR ran. The table came from immunoSEQ multiplex PCR; TCRdb's copy has only in-frame clones and leaves some out. In the table there are 150,000 to 200,000 clones, approximately 77% of which are singletons. The data originate from a study of cytomegalovirus exposure and HLA in healthy donors. Overall study results and limits: The study flagged around 150 TCR beta chains as cytomegalovirus-associated. Later findings reportedly placed an Asian-associated ancestry cluster below the roughly 700-donor mean for N-insertions. Available immune exposure information was restricted to CMV serostatus only.

Sequencing was carried out using PBMCs. This clonotype was obtained from a male donor in good health and CMV-seropositive. The rearrangement uses TRBV15 and TRBJ2-2; 9 bases agree with TRBD1. In DNA form, the CDR3 reads TGTGCCACCAGCCCCCTCTGGACAGGGGAAGTCGGCGGGGAGCTGTTTTTT. Encoded protein: CATSPLWTGEVGGELFF.